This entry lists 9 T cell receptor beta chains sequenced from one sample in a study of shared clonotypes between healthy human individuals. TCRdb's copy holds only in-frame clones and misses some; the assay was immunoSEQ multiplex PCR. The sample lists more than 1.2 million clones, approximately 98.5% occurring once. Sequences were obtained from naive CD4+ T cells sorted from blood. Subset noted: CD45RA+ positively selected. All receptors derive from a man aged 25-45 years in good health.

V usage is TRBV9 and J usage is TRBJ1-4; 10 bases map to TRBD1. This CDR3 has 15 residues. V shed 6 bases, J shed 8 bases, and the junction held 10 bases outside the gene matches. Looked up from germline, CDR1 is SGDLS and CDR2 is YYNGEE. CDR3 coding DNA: TGTGCCAGCACCCCCGAGGGGACAGGGGAGGAAAAACTGTTTTTT. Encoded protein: CASTPEGTGEEKLFF. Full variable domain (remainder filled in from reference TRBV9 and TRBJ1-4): DSGVTQTPKHLITATGQRVTLRCSPRSGDLSVYWYQQSLDQGLQFLIQYYNGEERAKGNILERFSAQQFPDLHSELNLSSLELGDSALYFCASTPEGTGEEKLFFGSGTQLSVL.

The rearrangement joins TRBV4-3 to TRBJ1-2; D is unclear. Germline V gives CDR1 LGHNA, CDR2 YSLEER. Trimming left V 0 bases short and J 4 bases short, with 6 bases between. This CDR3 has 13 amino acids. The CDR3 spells CASSQEGSYGYTF. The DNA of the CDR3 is TGCGCCAGCAGCCAAGAGGGGTCCTATGGCTACACCTTC.

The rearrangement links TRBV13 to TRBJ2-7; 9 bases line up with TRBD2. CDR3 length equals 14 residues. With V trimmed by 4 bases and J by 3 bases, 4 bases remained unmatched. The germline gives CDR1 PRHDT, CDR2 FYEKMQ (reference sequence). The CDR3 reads CASSSGTSLYEQYF. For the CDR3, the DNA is TGTGCCAGCAGCTCCGGGACTAGCCTCTACGAGCAGTACTTC.

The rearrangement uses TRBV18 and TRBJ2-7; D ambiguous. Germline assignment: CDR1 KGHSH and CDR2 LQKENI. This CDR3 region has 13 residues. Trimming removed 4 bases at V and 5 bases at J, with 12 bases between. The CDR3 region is CASSQTQVNEQYF. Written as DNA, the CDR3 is TGTGCCAGCTCACAGACCCAGGTCAACGAGCAGTACTTC.

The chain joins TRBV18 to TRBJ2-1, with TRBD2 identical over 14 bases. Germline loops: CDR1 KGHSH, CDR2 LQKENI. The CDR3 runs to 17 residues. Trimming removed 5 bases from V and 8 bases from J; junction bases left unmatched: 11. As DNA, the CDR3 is TGTGCCAGCTCATATCTGACTAGCGGGAGGGTTAGGCATGAGCAGTTCTTC. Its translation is CASSYLTSGRVRHEQFF.

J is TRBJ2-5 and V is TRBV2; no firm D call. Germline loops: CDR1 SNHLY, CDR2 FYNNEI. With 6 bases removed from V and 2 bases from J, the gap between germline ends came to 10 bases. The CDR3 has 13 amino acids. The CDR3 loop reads CASREKGQETQYF. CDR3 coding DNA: TGTGCCAGCAGGGAGAAGGGTCAAGAGACCCAGTACTTC.

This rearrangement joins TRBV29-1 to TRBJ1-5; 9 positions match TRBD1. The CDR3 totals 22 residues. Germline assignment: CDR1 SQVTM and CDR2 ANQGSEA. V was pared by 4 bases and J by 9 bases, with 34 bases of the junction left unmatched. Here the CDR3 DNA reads TGCAGCGTTGCACGAAAGCGCCGTTCTCCTGCTGGCCGGACAGGGGCCAGCAGGCCCCAGCATTTT. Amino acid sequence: CSVARKRRSPAGRTGASRPQHF.

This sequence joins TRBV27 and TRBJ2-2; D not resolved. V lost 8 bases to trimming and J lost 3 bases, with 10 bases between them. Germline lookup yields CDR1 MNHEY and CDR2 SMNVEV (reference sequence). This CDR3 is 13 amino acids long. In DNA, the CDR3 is TGTGCCAGCTCATGGGTGTACACCGGGGAGCTGTTTTTT. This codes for CASSWVYTGELFF.

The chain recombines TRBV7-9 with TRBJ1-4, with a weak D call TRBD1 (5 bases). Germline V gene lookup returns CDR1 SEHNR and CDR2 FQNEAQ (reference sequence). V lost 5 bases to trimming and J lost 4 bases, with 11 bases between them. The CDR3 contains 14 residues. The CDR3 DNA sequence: TGTGCCAGCAGCCGGAGACAGAGTAATGAAAAACTGTTTTTT. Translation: CASSRRQSNEKLFF.